The 32 T cell receptor beta chains in this list originate from one sample, sequenced in a study of cytomegalovirus exposure and HLA in healthy donors. Measured with immunoSEQ multiplex PCR; TCRdb has only the in-frame clones, and not every one. This table holds about 180,000 clones, around nine tenths found once. Sequences were obtained from PBMCs. The source of these receptors is a man younger than 35 in good health and CMV-seropositive.

The V call is TRBV29-1, the J call TRBJ2-4; maybe TRBD1 (6 bases). Germline CDR1 and CDR2: SQVTM and ANQGSEA. This CDR3 is built from 19 residues. Trimming pared 0 bases from V and 0 bases from J, leaving 21 bases between. This chain's CDR3 is CSVEDPRAGERLAKNIQYF. The CDR3 DNA sequence: TGCAGCGTTGAAGATCCCAGGGCAGGGGAAAGATTAGCCAAAAACATTCAGTACTTC.

In its sample, this clone was seen once. This sequence joins TRBV12-5 and TRBJ2-1, with TRBD1 matching 9 bases. Unmatched junction bases numbered 8, after V lost 5 bases and J lost 6 bases. The CDR3 runs to 15 residues. Germline V CDR1 and CDR2: LGHNT, FRNRAP. Written as DNA, the CDR3 is TGTGCTAGTGGTCCAAGGACAGGGGTAGGCAATGAGCAGTTCTTC. This encodes CASGPRTGVGNEQFF.

With regard to this clone: At one of its ends the junction is not consistent with the germline gene, which may arise from a read error. The chain joins TRBV7-7 to TRBJ2-7; 8 bases align to TRBD1. CDR3 length equals 15 residues. Germline-derived CDR1 and CDR2 are SSHAT and FNYEAQ (reference sequence). CDR3 nucleotide sequence: TGTGCTAGCAGCGCAGCCGGGACAGGCAGTCACGAGCAGTACTTC. The encoded protein is CASSAAGTGSHEQYF.

This rearrangement joins TRBV12-5 to TRBJ2-7; 9 positions agree with TRBD2. V lost 2 bases, J lost 4 bases, and 6 bases stayed unmatched. The CDR3 is 15 residues long. Germline CDR1 reads LGHNT; CDR2 reads FRNRAP. The CDR3 DNA reads as TGTGCTAGTGGTTTGTATCTAGCGGGGTCGTACGAGCAGTACTTC. Translation: CASGLYLAGSYEQYF.

The chain has TRBV10-3 and TRBJ2-1, with TRBD2 matching over 11 bases. Per the germline V gene, CDR1 is ENHRY and CDR2 is SYGVKD. The length of the CDR3 is 16 residues. Unmatched junction bases numbered 11, after V lost 6 bases and J lost 7 bases. The CDR3 loop is CAISRELAGVSNEQFF. Written as DNA, the CDR3 is TGTGCCATCAGCCGGGAACTAGCGGGAGTATCAAATGAGCAGTTCTTC.

As DNA, the CDR3 is TGTGCCAGCAGCTTGAGGTGGGCGGGGGAGTCCTACAATGAGCAGTTCTTC. Protein sequence: CASSLRWAGESYNEQFF. The chain combines TRBV7-2 with TRBJ2-1, with 7 bases fitting TRBD2. The trim removed 3 bases at V and 1 base at J, leaving 9 bases unmatched. Germline CDR1 SGHTA, CDR2 FQGNSA. The CDR3 extends over 17 amino acids.

This clone was seen just once. The J gene is TRBJ2-7, the V gene TRBV6-5; 10 bases match TRBD1. After removal of 6 bases from V and 2 bases from J, the junction contained 4 bases not matched to a gene. Germline V gene sequence: CDR1 MNHEY, CDR2 SVGAGI. The CDR3 is made up of 14 amino acids. CDR3 DNA: TGTGCCAGCAGCCTCGGACAGGGGGCCTACGAGCAGTACTTC. Translated, it gives CASSLGQGAYEQYF.

The genes are TRBV5-6 and TRBJ2-7, with D perhaps TRBD2 (5 bases). The CDR3 consists of 14 residues. Trimming took 0 bases from V and 5 from J, leaving 12 bases between them. The germline V gene encodes CDR1 SGHDT and CDR2 YYEEEE. The CDR3 here is CASSLGLLGDEQYF. The CDR3 nucleotides are TGTGCCAGCAGCTTGGGCCTACTAGGAGACGAGCAGTACTTC.

The rearrangement links TRBV6-1 to TRBJ2-3; D not resolved. V lost 2 bases and J lost 3, with 15 bases in between. The CDR3 length is 16 residues. The germline gives CDR1 MNHNS, CDR2 SASEGT. CDR3 in DNA: TGTGCCAGCAGTGAACCCCCAGCAAGCAGGACAGATACGCAGTATTTT. Protein: CASSEPPASRTDTQYF.

V is TRBV5-1 and J is TRBJ2-4; TRBD1 might be the D (5 bases). This CDR3 contains 15 residues. CDR1 is SGHRS, CDR2 YFSETQ, per germline. V lost 2 bases, J lost 7 bases, and 16 bases lay in between. CDR3 protein: CASSLLGVQPNIQYF. The CDR3 DNA follows: TGCGCCAGCAGCTTATTAGGGGTCCAGCCGAACATTCAGTACTTC.

This clone was seen only once. Here the CDR3 reads CASSFSGRTYNEQFF. The CDR3 nucleotides are TGTGCCAGCAGCTTCAGCGGGAGAACCTACAATGAGCAGTTCTTC. This sequence joins TRBV11-2 and TRBJ2-1, with 8 bases identical to TRBD2. Germline CDR1 SGHAT, CDR2 FQNNGV. The CDR3 length is 15 residues. V was pared by 3 bases and J by 2 bases, with 3 bases of the junction left unmatched.

The CDR3 coding sequence is TGCGCCAGCAGCTTGTCAGGCTCCACCTCCTACGAGCAGTACTTC. Its translation is CASSLSGSTSYEQYF. The gene calls are TRBV5-1 and TRBJ2-7, with no clear D. The CDR3 is made up of 15 amino acids. CDR1 and CDR2 (germline): SGHRS, YFSETQ. V lost 1 base, J lost 0 bases, and 11 bases lay in between. The variable domain in full, with the rest retrieved from reference TRBV5-1 and TRBJ2-7, is KAGVTQTPRYLIKTRGQQVTLSCSPISGHRSVSWYQQTPGQGLQFLFEYFSETQRNKGNFPGRFSGRQFSNSRSEMNVSTLELGDSALYLCASSLSGSTSYEQYFGPGTRLTVT.

The gene calls are TRBV29-1 and TRBJ2-2; possibly TRBD1 for D (5 bases). This CDR3 spans 13 amino acids. CDR1 SQVTM and CDR2 ANQGSEA come from the germline V gene. V was trimmed by 7 bases and J by 5 bases, leaving 14 bases between them. The CDR3 region has the DNA TGCAGCGCTTACAGGTTATCTACCGGGGAGCTGTTTTTT. Translation gives CSAYRLSTGELFF.

CDR3: CASSYSSGGVVYGYTF. The CDR3 DNA follows: TGTGCCAGCAGTTACTCCTCAGGGGGCGTCGTCTATGGCTACACCTTC. This chain links TRBV6-5 with TRBJ1-2, with TRBD1 identical over 8 bases. Looked up from germline, CDR1 is MNHEY and CDR2 is SVGAGI. This CDR3 comprises 16 residues. The J segment lost 4 bases and the V segment lost 0 bases, leaving 7 bases of the junction unmatched.

The chain employs TRBV12-1 and TRBJ1-5. TRBV12-1 is a pseudogene segment. CDR3 length equals 13 residues. This CDR3 reads CASRKDESAWQHF. The DNA of the CDR3 is TGTGCCAGCAGGAAGGATGAATCAGCGTGGCAGCATTTT.

The chain joins TRBV7-3 to TRBJ2-2; D is unclear. In germline, CDR1 is SGHTA, CDR2 FQGTGA. CDR3 length: 14 amino acids. Trimming cost V 5 bases and J 4 bases, with 11 bases left between them. The CDR3 loop is CASSPRLSTGELFF. Written as DNA, the CDR3 is TGTGCCAGCAGCCCCCGCCTATCCACCGGGGAGCTGTTTTTT.

The chain uses TRBV5-1 and TRBJ2-1, with 8 bases fitting TRBD2. V was pared by 4 bases and J by 1 base, with 1 base of the junction left unmatched. The CDR3 has 14 residues. CDR1 is SGHRS and CDR2 is YFSETQ in the germline V gene. The CDR3 loop reads CASSGGGSYNEQFF. DNA of the CDR3: TGCGCCAGCAGCGGCGGGGGGTCCTACAATGAGCAGTTCTTC.

The chain recombines TRBV28 with TRBJ2-1; 13 bases are a match to TRBD2. V shed 7 bases and J 10 bases; nucleotides not matched to a gene: 16. Germline assignment: CDR1 MDHEN and CDR2 SYDVKM. The CDR3 has 17 amino acids. The chain's CDR3 is CASKFQPGLAGLDEQFF. The DNA of the CDR3 is TGTGCCAGCAAATTTCAACCGGGACTAGCGGGACTGGACGAGCAGTTCTTC. The variable domain in full, completed from reference TRBV28 and TRBJ2-1, reads DVKVTQSSRYLVKRTGEKVFLECVQDMDHENMFWYRQDPGLGLRLIYFSYDVKMKEKGDIPEGYSVSREKKERFSLILESASTNQTSMYLCASKFQPGLAGLDEQFFGPGTRLTVL.

Ten or more counts support this clone. The chain recombines TRBV6-1 with TRBJ2-3, with 9 bases lining up with TRBD2. CDR1 is MNHNS, CDR2 SASEGT, per germline. This CDR3 contains 16 residues. Germline trimming cut 1 base from V and 0 bases from J; bases unmatched to any gene: 2. The CDR3 sequence is CASSEGAGGSTDTQYF. DNA for the CDR3: TGTGCCAGCAGTGAAGGAGCGGGGGGTAGCACAGATACGCAGTATTTT.

The chain has TRBV6-1 and TRBJ1-5; tentative D call: TRBD1 (6 bases). CDR3 length: 13 amino acids. V dropped 8 bases and J dropped 0 bases, with 8 bases sitting between them. CDR1 is MNHNS and CDR2 is SASEGT in the germline V gene. This CDR3 is CASHRDSNQPQHF. CDR3 in DNA: TGTGCCAGCCACAGGGATAGCAATCAGCCCCAGCATTTT.

The V and J genes are TRBV9 and TRBJ2-2; TRBD1 might be the D (5 bases). The CDR3 spans 14 residues. Trimming removed 2 bases from V and 6 bases from J, with 11 bases in between. Germline V gives CDR1 SGDLS, CDR2 YYNGEE. The CDR3 sequence is CASSVAGNPGELFF. DNA of the CDR3: TGTGCCAGCAGCGTCGCAGGGAATCCCGGGGAGCTGTTTTTT.

V gene TRBV9 combines with J gene TRBJ2-7; 9 bases line up with TRBD1. Germline CDR1 and CDR2: SGDLS and YYNGEE. CDR3 size: 14 residues. J lost 4 bases, V lost 3 bases, and 5 bases had no gene match. The CDR3 nucleotides read TGTGCCAGCAGCGCCGGGACAGGGTGGTACGAGCAGTACTTC. Translating gives CASSAGTGWYEQYF.

The rearrangement joins TRBV6-5 to TRBJ1-2; the match to TRBD1 covers 8 bases. Germline V CDR1 and CDR2: MNHEY, SVGAGI. With 1 base clipped from V and 5 bases from J, the junction kept 6 bases outside the gene matches. This CDR3 contains 15 residues. CDR3 coding DNA: TGTGCCAGCAGTTACTTCGGGACAGGCAATTATGGCTACACCTTC. Amino acids: CASSYFGTGNYGYTF.

The chain carries TRBV2 and TRBJ2-5; D perhaps matches TRBD1 (6 bases). CDR1 is SNHLY and CDR2 is FYNNEI in the germline V gene. V was shortened by 4 bases and J by 5 bases, with 8 bases between the two germline ends. This CDR3 is built from 12 residues. Here the CDR3 DNA reads TGTGCCAGCAGTGCAACAGGGGAGACCCAGTACTTC. It is translated as CASSATGETQYF.

The J gene is TRBJ1-2, the V gene TRBV30, with 7 bases lining up with TRBD1. The CDR3 is 11 residues long. Germline values: CDR1 GTSNPN, CDR2 SVGIG (reference sequence). V lost 8 bases to trimming and J lost 7 bases; unmatched junction nucleotides: 7. The CDR3 protein is CATRTGPGYTF. CDR3 nucleotide sequence: TGTGCCACACGGACAGGACCTGGCTACACCTTC.

The chain recombines TRBV6-1 with TRBJ1-5; no definite D call. Germline values: CDR1 MNHNS, CDR2 SASEGT. The CDR3 is 13 residues long. Trimming cost V 5 bases and J 6 bases, with 11 bases left between them. CDR3 in amino acids: CASSSEESQPQHF. Here the CDR3 DNA reads TGTGCCAGCAGTTCCGAGGAAAGTCAGCCCCAGCATTTT.

This clone was detected a few times. This chain joins TRBV4-3 and TRBJ2-7; TRBD1 might be the D (5 bases). CDR1 and CDR2 (germline): LGHNA, YSLEER. The CDR3 totals 15 residues. V shed 1 base and J shed 2 bases, with 12 bases lying between them. Written as DNA, the CDR3 is TGCGCCAGCAGCCAAGGCCGGACACTACCCTACGAGCAGTACTTC. Amino acids: CASSQGRTLPYEQYF.

The J gene is TRBJ1-2, the V gene TRBV5-4, with TRBD1 matching 9 bases. With V trimmed by 4 bases and J by 8 bases, 12 bases remained unmatched. The CDR3 totals 15 residues. Germline assignment: CDR1 SGHNT and CDR2 YYREEE (reference sequence). CDR3 sequence (DNA): TGTGCCAGCAGCCCGGAAAGGGACAGGGTTGACGGCTACACCTTC. This translates into CASSPERDRVDGYTF.

The CDR3 region has the DNA TGCAGTGCATCACCAGGGCGTGAGCAGTTCTTC. Translated, it gives CSASPGREQFF. The chain is built from TRBV20-1 and TRBJ2-1, with a weak D call TRBD1 (5 bases). Germline loops: CDR1 DFQATT, CDR2 SNEGSKA (reference sequence). This CDR3 spans 11 amino acids. V was shortened by 6 bases and J by 9 bases, with 12 bases between the two germline ends.

This clone was observed a few times. The V and J genes are TRBV12-1 and TRBJ2-7; TRBD2, the D gene given by the table, was not confirmed from the DNA. TRBV12-1 represents a pseudogene. CDR3 length: 15 residues. CDR3 nucleotides: TGTGCCAGCAGCTGCCGACTAGCAAGGGATCACGAGCAGTACTTC. This gives the protein CASSCRLARDHEQYF.

The genes are TRBV28 and TRBJ2-7, with a weak D call TRBD1 (6 bases). V shed 3 bases and J shed 2 bases, with 14 bases lying between them. The CDR3 extends over 15 amino acids. Per germline, CDR1 MDHEN and CDR2 SYDVKM. The CDR3 nucleotides are TGTGCCAGCAGTTTCCGGGACAACGCTGCCTACGAGCAGTACTTC. Its translation: CASSFRDNAAYEQYF.

The chain links TRBV9 to TRBJ1-1; D is possibly TRBD1 (5 bases). The CDR3 covers 13 residues. The germline V gene has CDR1 SGDLS and CDR2 YYNGEE. Trimming stripped 4 bases from V and 4 bases from J, with 11 bases between. CDR3 coding DNA: TGTGCCAGCAGCCGGAGGGACGGCACTGAAGCTTTCTTT. Translating gives CASSRRDGTEAFF.